Listed below are T cell receptor beta chains from one sample, sequenced in a study of CD8 T cells in Susac syndrome. TCRdb ran MiXCR on the immunoSEQ multiplex PCR reads and lists one entry per CDR3 protein. The sample lists 60,000 to 75,000 distinct CDR3 sequences, approximately 95% seen once, with about 0.26% in the top ten. Sequenced input: CD8+ T cells from PBMCs. The receptors originated from a human donor in good health. The CDR3 runs from the conserved cysteine through the conserved F or W. The D gene is left open where the match is weak. The size field is filled for only some rows; it gives once, few, many or a size class.

TRBJ1-3 - TRBV7-8 - TGTGCCAGCAGCTTTCTGCGGAACTCTGGAAACACCATATATTTT CASSFLRNSGNTIYF
TRBJ1-5 - TRBV19 - TGTGCCAGTAAAGGGGGGGGCGATCAGCCCCAGCATTTT CASKGGGDQPQHF
TRBJ2-1 - TRBV12-3/TRBV12-4 - TGTGCCAGCAGTTTAGGGGCTCCTGAGCAGTTCTTC CASSLGAPEQFF
TRBJ2-1 - TRBV19 TRBD2 TGTGCCAGTAGTATGACTAGCGGGGGGTACAATGAGCAGTTCTTC CASSMTSGGYNEQFF
TRBJ1-1 - TRBV4-2 - TGTGCCAGCAGCCCGGCAAAGTCCGAAGCTTTCTTT CASSPAKSEAFF
TRBJ1-5 - TRBV7-9 - TGTGCCAGCAGCTTAACCGAAAATAGCAATCAGCCCCAGCATTTT CASSLTENSNQPQHF
TRBJ2-7 - TRBV27 - TGTGCCAGCAGTTTCGGGGGCCGGGAGCAGTACTTC CASSFGGREQYF
TRBJ2-6 - TRBV27 - TGTGCCAGCAGTTATATTGGCTCTGGGGCCAACGTCCTGACTTTC CASSYIGSGANVLTF
TRBJ1-3 - TRBV9 - TGTGCCAGCAGCGTAGATTGGGAAGGGGATGGAAACACCATATATTTT CASSVDWEGDGNTIYF
TRBJ2-3 - TRBV29-1 - TGCAGCGTTGAAGAGGGGGTAGGGGGTCGAGATACGCAGTATTTT CSVEEGVGGRDTQYF
TRBJ1-2 - TRBV29-1 TRBD1 TGCAGCGTTGAAGCTCGGGACAGGGGGGTCGCTAACTATGGCTACACCTTC CSVEARDRGVANYGYTF
TRBJ1-1 - TRBV7-9 - TGTGCCAGCAGCCCCAAAGCCAAGACAGCGAACACTGAAGCTTTCTTT CASSPKAKTANTEAFF
TRBJ2-7 - TRBV13 TRBD1 TGTGCCAGCAGCTTAGGAACAGGGGCCCGCGAGCAGTACTTC CASSLGTGAREQYF
TRBJ2-7 - TRBV7-8 - TGTGCCAGCAGCTTCCCAGGCAACGACGAGCAGTACTTC CASSFPGNDEQYF
TRBJ2-3 once TRBV11-2 TRBD1 TGTGCCAGCAGCCTAACAGGGGCAGGCGCAGATACGCAGTATTTT CASSLTGAGADTQYF
TRBJ2-3 - TRBV24-1 TRBD2 TGTGCCACCCTTGGGACTAGCGGGGGGACAGATACGCAGTATTTT CATLGTSGGTDTQYF
TRBJ2-1 - TRBV28 TRBD1 TGTGCCAGCAGTCCTTACGGGGACAGGGATGGCAATGAGCAGTTCTTC CASSPYGDRDGNEQFF
TRBJ2-1 - TRBV7-9 - TGTGCCAGCAGCCAGACAGACTCAGGAGGTAGTGAGCAGTTCTTC CASSQTDSGGSEQFF
TRBJ2-3 - TRBV2 - TGTGCCAGCAGTGAGAGGGGGGACCAACAGGGGCACACAGATACGCAGTATTTT CASSERGDQQGHTDTQYF
TRBJ1-1 - TRBV7-9 - TGTGCCAGCAGCGAAGGCCTCAAACAGGATAACACTGAAGCTTTCTTT CASSEGLKQDNTEAFF
TRBJ2-7 - TRBV12-3/TRBV12-4 - TGTGCCAGCAGCCGGACTCCCTCTCTTATCGACGAGCAGTACTTC CASSRTPSLIDEQYF
TRBJ2-1 - TRBV15 - TGTGCCACCAGCAGAGACGACCGGGCCTACAATGAGCAGTTCTTC CATSRDDRAYNEQFF
TRBJ1-2 - TRBV4-1 - TGCGCCAGCAGCCAAGACGTGGACCCGGGTGGCTACACCTTC CASSQDVDPGGYTF
TRBJ2-7 - TRBV29-1 - TGCAGCGTTGATGTTACGGGGTCCTACGAGCAGTACTTC CSVDVTGSYEQYF
TRBJ2-2 - TRBV29-1 - TGCAGCGTCTTGGACAGAAACACCGGGGAGCTGTTTTTT CSVLDRNTGELFF
TRBJ1-1 - TRBV27 - TGTGCCAGCAGTTTAGGGGGAGTAGGGACTGAAGCTTTCTTT CASSLGGVGTEAFF
TRBJ2-3 - TRBV5-1 TRBD1 TGCGCCAGCAGCTCTACAGGGGGCCCAGATACGCAGTATTTT CASSSTGGPDTQYF
TRBJ2-7 - TRBV19 - TGTGCCAGTAGTATTGAGGGGCACCCCTACGAGCAGTACTTC CASSIEGHPYEQYF
TRBJ2-5 - TRBV3-1 TRBD2 TGTGCCAGCAGCCAAAAACTAACGGGGGGGGAATACCAAGAGACCCAGTACTTC CASSQKLTGGEYQETQYF
TRBJ2-1 - TRBV7-9 - TGTGCCAGCAGCTTAGCGCCGAATGAGCAGTTCTTC CASSLAPNEQFF
TRBJ2-2 - TRBV9 - TGTGCCAGCAGCGTGGACAGACACACCGGGGAGCTGTTTTTT CASSVDRHTGELFF
TRBJ1-1 - TRBV5-1 - TGCGCCAGCAGCTTGGCCGGCGGGGCTAACACTGAAGTTTTCTTT CASSLAGGANTEVFF
TRBJ2-4 - TRBV25-1 TRBD1 TGTGCCAGCAGTCCAGGGGGCTGGCGAAACATTCAGTACTTC CASSPGGWRNIQYF
TRBJ1-2 - TRBV7-9 - TGTGCCAGCCCGGGGGATGGCTACACCTTC CASPGDGYTF
TRBJ2-1 - TRBV30 TRBD1 TGTGCCTGGACACCGGGACAGGGCTACAATGAGCAGTTCTTC CAWTPGQGYNEQFF
TRBJ2-5 - TRBV5-6 - TGTGCCAGCAGCTCCTATGGAGGGATGGAAAGAGAGACCCAGTACTTC CASSSYGGMERETQYF
TRBJ1-2 - TRBV7-9 - TGTGCCAGCAGCCCCTTGGGCACGAACTATGGCTACACCTTC CASSPLGTNYGYTF
TRBJ2-4 - TRBV7-3 TRBD1 TGTGCCAGCAGCCCACACCAGGGGGACATTCAGTACTTC CASSPHQGDIQYF
TRBJ2-3 - TRBV5-1 TRBD2 TGCGCCAGCAGCTTACGCGGCGGGGGATTTCCGGATACGCAGTATTTT CASSLRGGGFPDTQYF
TRBJ2-1 - TRBV7-9 - TGTGCCAGCAGCCCTAGCTTGGAGCAGTTCTTC CASSPSLEQFF
TRBJ1-2 - TRBV28 - TGTGCCAGCAGTTTACCCCTCTCCGGGAGGGACTATGGCTACACCTTC CASSLPLSGRDYGYTF
TRBJ1-1 - TRBV23-1 - TGCGCCAGCGGTAACAGGGTGAGGAACACTGAAGCTTTCTTT CASGNRVRNTEAFF
TRBJ1-3 - TRBV6-4 - TGTGCCAGCCCACAAGAAGAGAGACTCTCTGGAAACACCATATATTTT CASPQEERLSGNTIYF